A selection of T cell receptor beta chains follows, all from one sample in a study of blood T cell repertoires in COVID-19. TCRdb's copy holds only in-frame clones and misses some; the assay was immunoSEQ multiplex PCR. The sample has roughly 150,000 clones; 70% to 90% are singletons. The specimen sequenced was peripheral blood. The receptor set was obtained from a woman older than 75 with COVID-19, enrolled during active disease. Both conserved end residues are part of each CDR3. The order of the fields is J gene, CDR3 length, V gene, CDR3 protein.

j_call: TRBJ1-1
cdr3_length: 17
v_call: TRBV3-1/TRBV3-2
cdr3_aa: CASSQDPPNRVAGGAFF

j_call: TRBJ2-1
cdr3_length: 14
v_call: TRBV30
cdr3_aa: CAWSVQGRSGEQFF

j_call: TRBJ2-7
cdr3_length: 14
v_call: TRBV28
cdr3_aa: CASLGQPPSYEQYF

j_call: TRBJ1-1
cdr3_length: 15
v_call: TRBV2
cdr3_aa: CASRGTAGLGTEAFF

j_call: TRBJ2-7
cdr3_length: 15
v_call: TRBV27
cdr3_aa: CASSFFVTGLGEQYF

j_call: TRBJ2-1
cdr3_length: 13
v_call: TRBV3-1/TRBV3-2
cdr3_aa: CATGPRGSNEQFF

j_call: TRBJ1-5
cdr3_length: 16
v_call: TRBV7-8
cdr3_aa: CASSLRILGPTQPQHF

j_call: TRBJ2-7
cdr3_length: 15
v_call: TRBV6-5
cdr3_aa: CASSWPGDSDYEQYF

j_call: TRBJ2-7
cdr3_length: 14
v_call: TRBV19
cdr3_aa: CASSIFSRAYEQYF

j_call: TRBJ2-7
cdr3_length: 14
v_call: TRBV5-1
cdr3_aa: CASSRTSGMYEQYF

j_call: TRBJ2-3
cdr3_length: 14
v_call: TRBV7-2
cdr3_aa: CASSLAGPADTQYF

j_call: TRBJ1-5
cdr3_length: 14
v_call: TRBV7-9
cdr3_aa: CASSVVGPGQPQHF

j_call: TRBJ1-2
cdr3_length: 14
v_call: TRBV4-1
cdr3_aa: CASSLWGGGYGYTF

j_call: TRBJ1-2
cdr3_length: 15
v_call: TRBV28
cdr3_aa: CASTSPGTGIYGYTF

j_call: TRBJ1-6
cdr3_length: 14
v_call: TRBV10-3
cdr3_aa: CAIRGQITLSPLHF

j_call: TRBJ1-2
cdr3_length: 14
v_call: TRBV27
cdr3_aa: CASRLSRDNYGYTF

j_call: TRBJ2-2
cdr3_length: 13
v_call: TRBV7-2
cdr3_aa: CASSLGSTGELFF

j_call: TRBJ2-1
cdr3_length: 16
v_call: TRBV18
cdr3_aa: CASSPGLAGGHNEQFF

j_call: TRBJ1-5
cdr3_length: 17
v_call: TRBV4-1
cdr3_aa: CASSQVPGGLLNQPQHF

j_call: TRBJ1-2
cdr3_length: 16
v_call: TRBV10-3
cdr3_aa: CASSMNPSSANYGYTF

j_call: TRBJ1-2
cdr3_length: 13
v_call: TRBV12-3/TRBV12-4
cdr3_aa: CASGIQGARGYTF

j_call: TRBJ1-1
cdr3_length: 13
v_call: TRBV5-1
cdr3_aa: CASSLELATEAFF

j_call: TRBJ1-3
cdr3_length: 16
v_call: TRBV18
cdr3_aa: CASSPLETGIGNTIYF

j_call: TRBJ1-3
cdr3_length: 16
v_call: TRBV3-1/TRBV3-2
cdr3_aa: CASSQVTLPSGNTIYF

j_call: TRBJ2-3
cdr3_length: 15
v_call: TRBV7-2
cdr3_aa: CASSLLSHPSDTQYF

j_call: TRBJ1-2
cdr3_length: 14
v_call: TRBV5-4
cdr3_aa: CASSLAGGAGGYTF

j_call: TRBJ2-7
cdr3_length: 17
v_call: TRBV10-1
cdr3_aa: CASSEDRGLGFPYEQYF

j_call: TRBJ1-2
cdr3_length: 12
v_call: TRBV30
cdr3_aa: CAWSVGVYRYTF

j_call: TRBJ2-1
cdr3_length: 16
v_call: TRBV6-6
cdr3_aa: CASTEEGRGGYNEQFF

j_call: TRBJ2-3
cdr3_length: 17
v_call: TRBV27
cdr3_aa: CASTPEGAGWPTDTQYF

j_call: TRBJ2-7
cdr3_length: 13
v_call: TRBV4-3
cdr3_aa: CASSLGLRYEQYF

j_call: TRBJ2-3
cdr3_length: 16
v_call: TRBV5-4
cdr3_aa: CASSQVAGGGTDTQYF

j_call: TRBJ2-5
cdr3_length: 13
v_call: TRBV5-1
cdr3_aa: CASSPLLQETQYF

j_call: TRBJ2-5
cdr3_length: 14
v_call: TRBV30
cdr3_aa: CAWKRGNNQETQYF

j_call: TRBJ2-7
cdr3_length: 14
v_call: TRBV19
cdr3_aa: CASAGLGPSYEQYF

j_call: TRBJ2-2
cdr3_length: 15
v_call: TRBV13
cdr3_aa: CASNRGRLREGELFF

j_call: TRBJ2-2
cdr3_length: 12
v_call: TRBV30
cdr3_aa: CAWSVLTGELFF

j_call: TRBJ2-3
cdr3_length: 14
v_call: TRBV18
cdr3_aa: CASSPTSGRDTQYF

j_call: TRBJ1-5
cdr3_length: 16
v_call: TRBV4-2
cdr3_aa: CASSPQLGQGVQPQHF

j_call: TRBJ1-5
cdr3_length: 17
v_call: TRBV19
cdr3_aa: CASSRETGPSSNQPQHF

j_call: TRBJ2-3
cdr3_length: 16
v_call: TRBV7-2
cdr3_aa: CASSLAMGGGTDTQYF

j_call: TRBJ1-2
cdr3_length: 12
v_call: TRBV24-1
cdr3_aa: CATSQGLVGYTF

j_call: TRBJ2-5
cdr3_length: 14
v_call: TRBV3-1/TRBV3-2
cdr3_aa: CASSGEVSQETQYF

j_call: TRBJ2-1
cdr3_length: 15
v_call: TRBV6-6
cdr3_aa: CASRTHVGLYNEQFF

j_call: TRBJ2-2
cdr3_length: 15
v_call: TRBV7-9
cdr3_aa: CASSLGSGYTGELFF

j_call: TRBJ1-5
cdr3_length: 13
v_call: TRBV5-6
cdr3_aa: CASSLDVLGPQHF

j_call: TRBJ1-2
cdr3_length: 13
v_call: TRBV19
cdr3_aa: CASSILGDYGYTF

j_call: TRBJ1-1
cdr3_length: 15
v_call: TRBV6-5
cdr3_aa: CASSYSSDIDVEAFF

j_call: TRBJ1-5
cdr3_length: 15
v_call: TRBV2
cdr3_aa: CASSGDRGSNQPQHF

j_call: TRBJ2-1
cdr3_length: 13
v_call: TRBV4-2
cdr3_aa: CASSYVRELEQFF

j_call: TRBJ1-2
cdr3_length: 13
v_call: TRBV18
cdr3_aa: CASSPQGGAGYTF

j_call: TRBJ2-2
cdr3_length: 11
v_call: TRBV13
cdr3_aa: CASSRDYRLFF

j_call: TRBJ2-5
cdr3_length: 14
v_call: TRBV7-3
cdr3_aa: CASSLGGGRETQYF

j_call: TRBJ1-1
cdr3_length: 15
v_call: TRBV7-2
cdr3_aa: CASSFWAGGNTEAFF

j_call: TRBJ1-5
cdr3_length: 16
v_call: TRBV4-3
cdr3_aa: CASSQGEGQGCQPQHF

j_call: TRBJ2-3
cdr3_length: 16
v_call: TRBV4-3
cdr3_aa: CASSPGLAGATDTQYF

j_call: TRBJ2-1
cdr3_length: 15
v_call: TRBV14
cdr3_aa: CASSQPPASYNEQFF

j_call: TRBJ2-7
cdr3_length: 16
v_call: TRBV18
cdr3_aa: CASSPFWRQGAHEQYF

j_call: TRBJ2-1
cdr3_length: 16
v_call: TRBV27
cdr3_aa: CASSSPAPGRSNEQFF

j_call: TRBJ2-7
cdr3_length: 14
v_call: TRBV5-1
cdr3_aa: CASSVDRGLYEQYF